This TCR beta chain derives from a study of beta chain features in type 1 diabetes. Overall study context: Age and gender were similar between patients and healthy donors, as were cell yields. Investigators examined under 140 million sorted cells across all samples. Study conclusions and caveats: Moderately but significantly shorter TCRB CDR3s were found in Type 1 diabetes patients in all four CD4+ subsets.

The germline V and J ends were trimmed by 5 bases and 5 bases, with 15 bases remaining between them. The CDR3 is 14 residues long. CDR1 SGHVS and CDR2 FQNEAQ come from the germline V gene. One heparinised draw of blood, averaging about 116 mL, came from each donor. Using CD45RO/CCR7/CD25/CD127/CD95/CD27, CD4+ naive, central memory, regulatory and stem cell-like memory cells were sorted. TCRB transcripts that were expressed got sequenced, as all of the isolated RNA had been reverse transcribed. Sequenced by immunoSEQ multiplex PCR; TCRdb stores in-frame clones only, minus some. Among approximately 270,000 clones listed, more than 13% were seen once. This clone turned up a few times. The antigen remains undetermined.

Sequencing used naive CD4+ T cells from blood. The sequence was obtained from a man aged 25 to 45 with type 1 diabetes. The chain joins TRBV7-8 to TRBJ1-2; tentatively, D is TRBD1 (5 bases). CDR3 sequence reads: CASSQSVQDYGYTF. In DNA form, the CDR3 reads TGTGCCAGCAGCCAGTCGGTACAGGATTATGGCTACACCTTC. The complete variable domain, with remaining parts taken from reference TRBV7-8 and TRBJ1-2, reads GAGVSQSPRYKVAKRGQDVALRCDPISGHVSLFWYQQALGQGPEFLTYFQNEAQLDKSGLPSDRFFAERPEGSVSTLKIQRTQQEDSAVYLCASSQSVQDYGYTFGSGTRLTVV.